The 18 T cell receptor beta chains below all came from one sample that was sequenced in a study of blood T cell repertoires in COVID-19. Clones were sequenced by immunoSEQ multiplex PCR, and TCRdb holds only the in-frame ones, with some missing. The sample consists of more than 90,000 clones, approximately 85% of them appearing once. The sample comprised peripheral blood. Source of these receptors: a human donor in a cohort sampled during active COVID-19.

The chain recombines TRBV18 with TRBJ2-7; TRBD2 aligns across 11 bases. The V gene's germline CDR1 is KGHSH and CDR2 LQKENI. This CDR3 has 14 amino acids. Germline trimming cut 6 bases from V and 2 bases from J; bases unmatched to any gene: 3. CDR3 loop: CASSATSGTYEQYF. CDR3 nucleotide sequence: TGTGCCAGCTCGGCGACTAGCGGGACCTACGAGCAGTACTTC. Full variable domain (remainder filled in from reference TRBV18 and TRBJ2-7): NAGVMQNPRHLVRRRGQEARLRCSPMKGHSHVYWYRQLPEEGLKFMVYLQKENIIDESGMPKERFSAEFPKEGPSILRIQQVVRGDSAAYFCASSATSGTYEQYFGPGTRLTVT.

The chain links TRBV11-2 to TRBJ1-1, with D perhaps matching TRBD1 (6 bases). The V end was cut by 6 bases, the J end by 8 bases, with 16 bases between. The germline V gene encodes CDR1 SGHAT and CDR2 FQNNGV. The CDR3 totals 13 residues. The CDR3 coding sequence is TGTGCCAGCAGGATATCACAGGGCTACGAAGCTTTCTTT. It codes for CASRISQGYEAFF.

The chain is built from TRBV7-9 and TRBJ2-7, with D possibly matching TRBD1 (5 bases). CDR3 length: 15 amino acids. The germline V and J ends were trimmed by 5 bases and 5 bases, with 19 bases remaining between them. CDR1 is SEHNR and CDR2 is FQNEAQ in the germline V gene (reference sequence). Written as DNA, the CDR3 is TGTGCCAGCAGCCGTATTAGACAGAGTTCCGACGAGCAGTACTTC. This gives the protein CASSRIRQSSDEQYF.

The chain is built from TRBV11-2 and TRBJ2-7; 9 bases agree with TRBD2. The CDR3 has 15 residues. CDR1 is SGHAT, CDR2 FQNNGV, per germline. The V segment lost 2 bases and the J segment 2 bases; nucleotides outside the gene matches: 4. CDR3 loop: CASSLMSGGTYEQYF. For the CDR3, the DNA is TGTGCCAGCAGCTTAATGAGCGGGGGGACCTACGAGCAGTACTTC.

This clone was recorded only once. Other nucleotide sequences in the sample specify the same CDR3. The chain employs TRBV30 and TRBJ1-3; D unclear. The CDR3 is made up of 14 amino acids. V dropped 0 bases and J dropped 1 base, with 7 bases sitting between them. Germline V gives CDR1 GTSNPN, CDR2 SVGIG (reference sequence). The CDR3, as DNA: TGTGCCTGGAGTGTCCGGGGTTCTGGAAACACCATATATTTT. Amino acid sequence: CAWSVRGSGNTIYF.

The rearrangement joins TRBV27 to TRBJ1-3, with 11 bases aligning to TRBD1. Germline V CDR1 and CDR2: MNHEY, SMNVEV (reference sequence). The CDR3 is made up of 21 amino acids. The V gene end was trimmed by 1 base and the J gene end by 1 base; junction bases not matched to a gene: 15. This CDR3 reads CASSLFVMGTGGILSGNTIYF. DNA for the CDR3: TGTGCCAGCAGTTTATTCGTGATGGGGACAGGGGGGATATTATCTGGAAACACCATATATTTT.

The chain links TRBV19 to TRBJ1-1, with TRBD1 matching 8 bases. From germline, CDR1 is LNHDA and CDR2 SQIVND (reference sequence). The junction had 7 bases not matched to a gene; V was cut back by 5 bases and J by 5 bases. The CDR3 contains 14 residues. The CDR3 is CASSSQGALTEAFF. DNA for the CDR3: TGTGCCAGTAGTTCCCAGGGGGCGTTGACTGAAGCTTTCTTT.

This chain links TRBV5-1 with TRBJ2-7, with 8 bases identical to TRBD2. CDR3 length: 15 residues. Germline V gene lookup returns CDR1 SGHRS and CDR2 YFSETQ. Trimming at V came to 6 bases and at J to 2 bases, leaving 10 bases not matched to a gene. CDR3: CASMEGGGPPYEQYF. CDR3 bases: TGCGCCAGCATGGAGGGCGGGGGGCCCCCCTACGAGCAGTACTTC.

The CDR3 sequence is CASSQEEGSDNQPQHF. The CDR3 region has the DNA TGTGCCAGCAGCCAAGAGGAGGGTTCCGACAATCAGCCCCAGCATTTT. The chain uses TRBV4-2 and TRBJ1-5; D is uncertain. The CDR3 totals 16 residues. Deletions cut 0 bases from V and 3 bases from J, with 12 bases between. CDR1 is LGHNA, CDR2 YNFKEQ, per germline.

This chain joins TRBV7-9 and TRBJ2-7; 9 bases fit TRBD1. The CDR3 runs to 15 residues. Germline V gene sequence: CDR1 SEHNR, CDR2 FQNEAQ (reference sequence). V was pared by 5 bases and J by 6 bases, with 11 bases of the junction left unmatched. The CDR3 sequence is CASSHPGQGPGEQYF. CDR3 nucleotides: TGTGCCAGCAGCCATCCGGGACAGGGCCCGGGCGAGCAGTACTTC.

The chain employs TRBV6-5 and TRBJ1-1; weak D call: TRBD1 (6 bases). CDR1 is MNHEY, CDR2 SVGAGI, per germline. The CDR3 contains 14 residues. With 4 bases removed from V and 0 bases from J, the gap between germline ends came to 9 bases. CDR3 DNA: TGTGCCAGCAGTTCGGGACAACTGAACACTGAAGCTTTCTTT. Translating gives CASSSGQLNTEAFF.

This clone was seen just once. This sequence joins TRBV3-1 (or the pseudogene TRBV3-2) and TRBJ2-7, with a possible D match to TRBD2 (6 bases). The germline V and J ends were trimmed by 0 bases and 6 bases, with 9 bases remaining between them. Germline assignment: CDR1 LGHDT and CDR2 YNNKEL (reference sequence). CDR3 length: 13 amino acids. The CDR3 nucleotides are TGTGCCAGCAGCCAAGATGGAGGGAGCGAGCAGTACTTC. Translation: CASSQDGGSEQYF.

The sample holds one count of this clone. V usage is TRBV9 and J usage is TRBJ2-3; weak D call: TRBD2 (5 bases). The CDR3 consists of 14 residues. Germline V gene lookup returns CDR1 SGDLS and CDR2 YYNGEE. V lost 4 bases, J lost 4 bases, and 13 bases lay in between. CDR3 amino acids: CASSPLGVADTQYF. CDR3 nucleotides: TGTGCCAGCAGCCCCCTCGGGGTGGCAGATACGCAGTATTTT.

Notes on this clone: A read error may account for a junction end that differs from germline. This chain joins TRBV6-5 and TRBJ1-6, with 7 bases that match TRBD1. Germline CDR1 MNHEY, CDR2 SVGAGI. The CDR3 totals 11 residues. This chain's CDR3 is CASSSLGTESF. CDR3 nucleotide sequence: TGTGCCAGCAGTTCCCTAGGGACAGAGAGCTTT.

The chain links TRBV9 to TRBJ2-5; 11 bases align to TRBD1. The CDR3 runs to 16 residues. CDR1 SGDLS and CDR2 YYNGEE come from the germline V gene. With V trimmed by 4 bases and J by 5 bases, 10 bases remained unmatched. CDR3: CASSPLPGQGGETQYF. CDR3 sequence (DNA): TGTGCCAGCAGCCCGTTACCGGGACAGGGGGGCGAGACCCAGTACTTC.

J is TRBJ2-7 and V is TRBV11-2, with 11 bases that match TRBD2. The junction had 4 bases not matched to a gene; V was cut back by 5 bases and J by 4 bases. Germline V gene data show CDR1 as SGHAT and CDR2 as FQNNGV. The CDR3 runs to 14 residues. The CDR3 nucleotides are TGTGCCAGCAGCCGACTAGCGGGGAGATACGAGCAGTACTTC. Protein: CASSRLAGRYEQYF.

The rearrangement links TRBV5-8 to TRBJ2-5; 7 bases line up with TRBD1. Germline assignment: CDR1 SGHTS and CDR2 YDEGEE. Losses at the gene ends were 4 bases for V and 5 bases for J; bases not matched to a gene: 11. The CDR3 loop spans 15 amino acids. CDR3 in DNA: TGTGCCAGCAGCCCACGGGACAGCCCTTGGGAGACCCAGTACTTC. As protein: CASSPRDSPWETQYF.

A single count supports this clone. This chain links TRBV6-5 with TRBJ2-3; maybe TRBD1 (6 bases). CDR3 length: 15 amino acids. V was cut by 4 bases and J by 1 base, with 12 bases left in between. Germline lookup yields CDR1 MNHEY and CDR2 SVGAGI. The CDR3 coding sequence is TGTGCCAGCAGTTCAGGACAGTCGCGCACAGATACGCAGTATTTT. It is translated as CASSSGQSRTDTQYF.